Listed below are T cell receptor beta chains from one sample, sequenced in a study of cytomegalovirus exposure and HLA in healthy donors. Generated by immunoSEQ multiplex PCR, the TCRdb table keeps only in-frame clones and is missing some. The data contain approximately 60,000 clones, roughly 84% of them singletons. Sequenced material: PBMCs. The source of these receptors is a man aged 25 to 40 in good health and CMV-seronegative. CDR3s leave out the opening cysteine and the closing phenylalanine or tryptophan. The D gene is left open where the match is weak.

>TRBD2|TRBV9
ASSTGTSGGNEQF
>-|TRBV4-3
ASSQEGGVSNEQF
>-|TRBV5-1
ASSLGQVNTEAF
>TRBD2|TRBV7-2
ASSLYGRETNNEQF
>TRBD1|TRBV9
ASSVGQTNYGYT
>TRBD1|TRBV27
ASSFLGQYNSPLH
>-|TRBV7-9
ASSLEGGYEQY
>-|TRBV5-1
ASSLRPSATALNEQF
>TRBD2|TRBV18
ASSRSSGGADEQF
>TRBD2|TRBV6-4
ASSETSGGFDEQF
>-|TRBV25-1
ASSHTGAQKNTEAF
>TRBD2|TRBV9
ASSATSGGAGEQF
>TRBD2|TRBV10-2
ASSESGLGETQY
>TRBD1|TRBV27
ASSTLQGGTEAF
>-|TRBV10-1
ASSESETSPPLAQY
>TRBD1|TRBV30
AWRDNRGRLYGYT
>-|TRBV13
ASSLGLKGGTDTQY
>-|TRBV10-3
AITPVRQPLTSGANVLT
>TRBD1|TRBV5-1
ASSFWGTGSSYEQY
>-|TRBV7-2
ASRPNRGSTGELF
>TRBD1|TRBV28
ASSLRGPSNQPQH
>TRBD1|TRBV27
ASRNRGNANTGELF
>TRBD1|TRBV4-3
ASSQGRDRGLSEQY
>-|TRBV4-3
ASSQEGIDSPYEQY
>TRBD2|TRBV7-8
ASSTRGGGGADTQY
>-|TRBV15
ATSREGGLGTDTQY
>-|TRBV5-4
ASSLDGGLSGNTIY
>-|TRBV4-3
ASSQDHALSTDTQY
>TRBD1|TRBV5-1
ASRLGQETEAF
>-|TRBV6-6
ASSPKESGHGGYT
>-|TRBV19
ASSIGLKGQLGQPQH
>-|TRBV7-8
ASSSLGLRSNQPQH
>TRBD2|TRBV7-6
ASSLSGGVNEQF
>-|TRBV19
ASSIWEGRWGPQH
>-|TRBV6-5
ASSYSIVRSGELF
>-|TRBV7-9
ASSSEGYNEKLF
>TRBD1|TRBV29-1
SALKSGGTEAF
>-|TRBV12-5
ASGLIDERRQETQY
>-|TRBV6-1
ASSLGVFYGYT
>-|TRBV9
ASGAGNQPQH
>-|TRBV6-5
ASSHPWEGDTEAF
>-|TRBV11-2
ASSFGAGAYEQY
>TRBD1|TRBV2
ASDRTGGLQPQH
>-|TRBV6-5
ASSYGRGPTYEQY
>-|TRBV2
ASSEEAAQGYGYT
>-|TRBV5-1
ASSLEGHGADTQY
>TRBD1|TRBV5-1
ASRLATGDEQY
>TRBD1|TRBV5-1
ASTSQGSRTGVYTGELF
>TRBD1|TRBV6-1
ASSEARTGGSPLH
>TRBD2|TRBV5-1
ASSTIAGGPENEQF
>-|TRBV6-1
ASSIQGMNTEAF
>-|TRBV6-1
ASSEAGAGSDDYGYT
>-|TRBV6-5
ASSYGPVTYNEQF
>-|TRBV5-1
ASSSWGLGTDTQY
>TRBD2|TRBV2
ASSQRGSSYEQY
>TRBD1|TRBV6-6
ASSYLSGGTDEQF
>-|TRBV27
ASRLPTRNEQF